These T cell receptor beta chains were read from a single sample in a study of T cell clonotyping in hematopoietic cell transplantation. TCRdb's table, derived via immunoSEQ multiplex PCR, lists solely in-frame clones and lacks some. The sample consists of roughly 9,000 clones, roughly 87% of them appearing once. The source material was peripheral blood mononuclear cells, sampled before stem cell transplant. The receptors originated from an older woman with acute myeloid leukemia. Some clones in this sample may be carry-over from other donors' samples. Each CDR3 is given with its conserved first and last residue. Each record gives: clone size, J gene, V gene, D gene, CDR3 DNA, CDR3 protein. A D gene is named only where the DNA matches it firmly. Clone size is given for some rows only: seen once, a few or many times, or a class if the clone is expanded.

.	TRBJ1-2	TRBV14	TRBD1	TGTGCCAGCAGCCCGACAGGGAATTATGGCTACACCTTC	CASSPTGNYGYTF
.	TRBJ1-5	TRBV6-4	TRBD1	TGTGCCAGCAGTGAAACAGGGGGTAGCAATCAGCCCCAGCATTTT	CASSETGGSNQPQHF
.	TRBJ2-1	TRBV5-4	.	TGTGCCAGCAGGGGGAGCGGGAATGAGCAGTTCTTC	CASRGSGNEQFF
.	TRBJ2-3	TRBV11-2	.	TGTGCCAGCAGCCCAAACGGGGTAGTGGCAGATACGCAGTATTTT	CASSPNGVVADTQYF
.	TRBJ1-5	TRBV13	.	TGTGCCAGCAGCTTATTCCGGGACGGGCCAGGTACCCAGCATTTT	CASSLFRDGPGTQHF
once	TRBJ2-6	TRBV7-2	.	TGTGCCAGCAGCGTTCAGGGAAGTGGGGCCAACGTCCTGACTTTC	CASSVQGSGANVLTF
.	TRBJ2-2	TRBV7-3	TRBD2	TGTGCCAGCAGTCTTACTCAGGGAGGGACCGGGGAGCTGTTTTTT	CASSLTQGGTGELFF
.	TRBJ1-1	TRBV7-8	TRBD1	TGTGCCAGCAGCTTAGGTTGGACAGGGGGCGTCGCAGCTTTCTTT	CASSLGWTGGVAAFF
.	TRBJ1-3	TRBV5-6	.	TGTGCCAGCAACAGTCTTGATCGCTCCTCTGGAAACACCATATATTTT	CASNSLDRSSGNTIYF
.	TRBJ1-1	TRBV28	.	TGTGCCAGCAACATTCGAGGAGGCACTGAAGCTTTCTTT	CASNIRGGTEAFF
.	TRBJ1-5	TRBV19	TRBD1	TGTGCCAGTAATTCAGGGGGCTTCAATCAGCCCCAGCATTTT	CASNSGGFNQPQHF
once	TRBJ2-3	TRBV19	TRBD1	TGTGCCAGTAGTACCACAACAGGGGCCCTGTTGGATACGCAGTATTTT	CASSTTTGALLDTQYF
few	TRBJ2-1	TRBV4-2	TRBD2	TGTGCCAGCAGCTTCATTGGACTAGCGTCCGATGAGCAGTTCTTC	CASSFIGLASDEQFF
.	TRBJ2-1	TRBV7-2	.	TGTGCCAGCAGCTTAAATCCCTTACGGGGCCATGAGCAGTTCTTC	CASSLNPLRGHEQFF
.	TRBJ1-2	TRBV11-2	TRBD1	TGTGCCAGCAGCACCGTGACAGGGCCCGTTAACTATGGCTACACCTTC	CASSTVTGPVNYGYTF
.	TRBJ2-1	TRBV2	.	TGTGCCAGCAGTGAACTAGCCCATCGGACCGGGCATGAGCAGTTCTTC	CASSELAHRTGHEQFF
once	TRBJ1-1	TRBV20-1	.	TGCAGTGGAGTAGCGAACACTGAAGCTTTCTTT	CSGVANTEAFF
.	TRBJ2-2	TRBV15	TRBD2	TGTGCCACCAGCAGCTCCGGACTAGCGCCCACCGGGGAGCTGTTTTTT	CATSSSGLAPTGELFF
.	TRBJ2-1	TRBV7-8	TRBD2	TGTGCCAGCAGCCGAGGTTCCTTGGCAAGGACTAGCGGGAGGGCGTACAATGAGCAGTTCTTC	CASSRGSLARTSGRAYNEQFF
.	TRBJ1-5	TRBV28	.	TGTGCCAGCAGTCTCATCGGGACTCTTAGCAATCAGCCCCAGCATTTT	CASSLIGTLSNQPQHF
.	TRBJ2-5	TRBV7-8	.	TGTGCCAGCAGTCATGGGAGGGGGCTAGGGGAGACCCAGTACTTC	CASSHGRGLGETQYF
.	TRBJ1-3	TRBV27	TRBD1	TGTGCCAGCTTGGACAGGGCTGGAAACACCATATATTTT	CASLDRAGNTIYF
.	TRBJ2-4	TRBV28	TRBD2	TGTGCCAGCAGTTTTGCGGGAGAGGGGAACAGAAACATTCAGTACTTC	CASSFAGEGNRNIQYF
.	TRBJ1-2	TRBV6-1	.	TGTGCCAGCAGTGAACGCCAGATCGATGGCTACACCTTC	CASSERQIDGYTF
.	TRBJ2-5	TRBV11-3	.	TGTGCCAGCAGCCCGACTAGGGGGGAGACCCAGTACTTC	CASSPTRGETQYF
.	TRBJ2-2	TRBV27	TRBD1	TGTGCCAGCGCCGACAGGGGTCACACCGGGGAGCTGTTTTTT	CASADRGHTGELFF
.	TRBJ1-2	TRBV25-1	TRBD1	TGTGCCAGCAGAGAGACAGGGGGCTTGGATGGCTACACCTTC	CASRETGGLDGYTF
.	TRBJ1-3	TRBV11-2	.	TGTGCCAGCAGCTCCCTGACGAGACGCTCTGGAAACACCATATATTTT	CASSSLTRRSGNTIYF
.	TRBJ2-3	TRBV5-1	TRBD2	TGCGCCAGCAGCCGTGGACTAGCGGGGGTAGATACGCAGTATTTT	CASSRGLAGVDTQYF
.	TRBJ2-5	TRBV6-5	.	TGTGCCAGCAGTCGCCTTTTCTACTTC	CASSRLFYF
.	TRBJ2-6	TRBV21-1	.	TGTGCCAGCAGCTGGATTAAAGACTCTGGGGCCAACGTCCTGACTTTC	CASSWIKDSGANVLTF
.	TRBJ1-1	TRBV29-1	.	TGCAGCGTTCAGGACGGGGGGAACACTGAAGCTTTCTTT	CSVQDGGNTEAFF
.	TRBJ1-5	TRBV9	.	TGTGCCAGCAGCGGTACCTCCGGGCCCCAGCATTTT	CASSGTSGPQHF
once	TRBJ1-2	TRBV28	.	TGTGCCAGCAGTCCGACTAGGGGCGCATCGGAGGGCTACACCTTC	CASSPTRGASEGYTF
.	TRBJ1-2	TRBV19	.	TGTGCCAGTACTTCAGGGAGTGCCTATGGCTACACCTTC	CASTSGSAYGYTF
.	TRBJ2-1	TRBV4-2	TRBD1	TGTGCCAGCAGCCAAGAGGGACAGGGTTACAATGAGCAGTTCTTC	CASSQEGQGYNEQFF
.	TRBJ2-1	TRBV5-1	.	TGCGCCAGCAGCTTGGACCATTACAATGAGCAGTTCTTC	CASSLDHYNEQFF
.	TRBJ1-5	TRBV2	.	TGTGCCAGCAGTGACGGGAACCGCAATCAGCCCCAGCATTTT	CASSDGNRNQPQHF
.	TRBJ1-3	TRBV9	TRBD1	TGTGCCAGCAGCGCAGCAGGGGGGGGAAACACCATATATTTT	CASSAAGGGNTIYF
.	TRBJ1-1	TRBV10-1	TRBD1	TGCGCCAGCAGGGCAGGGGGGGAAACTGAAGCTTTCTTT	CASRAGGETEAFF
.	TRBJ2-1	TRBV5-1	TRBD1	TGCGCCAGCAGCCCCACCGACAGGGGGAATAATGAGCAGTTCTTC	CASSPTDRGNNEQFF
once	TRBJ1-1	TRBV19	TRBD1	TGTGCCAGTACGACAGGGCTGGCTTTCTTT	CASTTGLAFF
.	TRBJ1-6	TRBV27	TRBD1	TGTGCCAGCAGTCCCCGACAGGGAACCTTAAGCTCCTATAATTCACCCCTCCACTTT	CASSPRQGTLSSYNSPLHF
once	TRBJ1-1	TRBV19	TRBD1	TGTGCCAGTAGTGCCCGACAGGGTAGCACTGAAGCTTTCTTT	CASSARQGSTEAFF
.	TRBJ1-1	TRBV10-1	.	TGCGCCAGCAGTGAGTCTGGCAGGGGGAACACTGAAGCTTTCTTT	CASSESGRGNTEAFF
.	TRBJ2-1	TRBV10-3	.	TGTGCCATCAGTGGGCAAGATGAGCAGTTCTTC	CAISGQDEQFF
.	TRBJ1-2	TRBV9	.	TGTGCCAGCAGCGTCCCAAATGGGACAACTTGGGGACTAAACTATGGCTACACCTTC	CASSVPNGTTWGLNYGYTF
.	TRBJ2-5	TRBV11-3	.	TGTGCCAGCAGCCTAGGGAGAGGCCAAGAGACCCAGTACTTC	CASSLGRGQETQYF
.	TRBJ2-3	TRBV19	.	TGTGCCAGTAGTATAGATCGCGATACGCAGTATTTT	CASSIDRDTQYF
few	TRBJ2-7	TRBV7-6	TRBD1	TGTGCCAGCAGCCCTCAGGGACAGGGCTCCGAGCAGTACTTC	CASSPQGQGSEQYF
.	TRBJ1-1	TRBV6-4	.	TGTGCCAGCAGGCGTACAGGGAACACTGAAGCTTTCTTT	CASRRTGNTEAFF
.	TRBJ2-1	TRBV7-2	.	TGTGCCAGCAGCTTAGCGCCAGGCGGTGGAGAGCAGTTCTTC	CASSLAPGGGEQFF